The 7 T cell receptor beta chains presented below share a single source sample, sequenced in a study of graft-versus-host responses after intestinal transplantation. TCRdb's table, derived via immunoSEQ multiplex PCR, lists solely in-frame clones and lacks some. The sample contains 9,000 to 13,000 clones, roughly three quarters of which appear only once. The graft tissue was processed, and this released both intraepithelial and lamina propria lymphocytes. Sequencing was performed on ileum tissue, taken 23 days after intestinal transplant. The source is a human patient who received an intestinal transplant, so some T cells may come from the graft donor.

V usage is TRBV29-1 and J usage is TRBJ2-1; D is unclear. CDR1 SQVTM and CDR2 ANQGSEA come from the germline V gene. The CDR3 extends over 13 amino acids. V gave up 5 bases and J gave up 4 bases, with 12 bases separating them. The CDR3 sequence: CSVLGPQYNEQFF. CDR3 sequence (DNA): TGCAGCGTTTTAGGTCCCCAATACAATGAGCAGTTCTTC.

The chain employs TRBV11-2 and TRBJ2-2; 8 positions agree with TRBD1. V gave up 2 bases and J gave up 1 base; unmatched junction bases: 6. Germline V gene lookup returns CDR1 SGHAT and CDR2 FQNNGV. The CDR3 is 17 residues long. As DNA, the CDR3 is TGTGCCAGCAGCTTAAAAAGGACAGGGAAGAACACCGGGGAGCTGTTTTTT. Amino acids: CASSLKRTGKNTGELFF.

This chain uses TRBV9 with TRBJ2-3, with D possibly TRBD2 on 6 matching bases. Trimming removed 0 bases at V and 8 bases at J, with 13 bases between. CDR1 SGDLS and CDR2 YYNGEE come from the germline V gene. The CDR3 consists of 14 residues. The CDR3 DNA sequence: TGTGCCAGCAGCGTAGGGGACTTGCTGGGTACGCAGTATTTT. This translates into CASSVGDLLGTQYF.

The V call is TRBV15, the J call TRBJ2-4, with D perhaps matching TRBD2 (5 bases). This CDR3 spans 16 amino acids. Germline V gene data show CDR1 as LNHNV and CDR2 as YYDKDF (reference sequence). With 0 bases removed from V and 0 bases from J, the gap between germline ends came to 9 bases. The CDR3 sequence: CATSRDEGLAKNIQYF. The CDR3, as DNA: TGTGCCACCAGCAGAGATGAGGGTTTAGCCAAAAACATTCAGTACTTC. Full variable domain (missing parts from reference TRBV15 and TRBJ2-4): DAMVIQNPRYQVTQFGKPVTLSCSQTLNHNVMYWYQQKSSQAPKLLFHYYDKDFNNEADTPDNFQSRRPNTSFCFLDIRSPGLGDTAMYLCATSRDEGLAKNIQYFGAGTRLSVL.

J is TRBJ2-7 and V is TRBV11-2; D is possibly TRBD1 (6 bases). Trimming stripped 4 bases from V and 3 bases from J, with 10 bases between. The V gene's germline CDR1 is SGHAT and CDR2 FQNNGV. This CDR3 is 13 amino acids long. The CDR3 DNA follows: TGTGCCAGCAGCTCCCGGACAGACTACGAGCAGTACTTC. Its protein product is CASSSRTDYEQYF.

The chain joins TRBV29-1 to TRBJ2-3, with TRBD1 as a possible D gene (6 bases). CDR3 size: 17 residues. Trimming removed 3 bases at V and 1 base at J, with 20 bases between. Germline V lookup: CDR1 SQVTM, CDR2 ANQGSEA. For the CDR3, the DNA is TGCAGCGTTGATAGCAGCGGCGGCAAGGGGGGCACAGATACGCAGTATTTT. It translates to CSVDSSGGKGGTDTQYF.

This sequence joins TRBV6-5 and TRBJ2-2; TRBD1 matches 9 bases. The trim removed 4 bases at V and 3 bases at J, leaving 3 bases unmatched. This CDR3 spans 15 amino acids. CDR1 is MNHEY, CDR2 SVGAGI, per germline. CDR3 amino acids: CASSWDRDYTGELFF. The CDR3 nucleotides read TGTGCCAGCAGTTGGGACAGGGACTACACCGGGGAGCTGTTTTTT.